This T cell receptor (beta chain) comes out of a study of regulatory T cells in long-lasting Graves disease. CDR3-region Arm-PCR and iRepertoire HTBI primers produced the TCR beta libraries. TCRdb reanalysed the multiplex PCR reads using MiXCR and keeps one entry per CDR3 protein. The sample yields 450,000 to 600,000 distinct CDR3 sequences, 15% to 20% seen once. Germline CDR1 reads KGHSH; CDR2 reads LQKENI. The trim removed 6 bases at V and 2 bases at J, leaving 5 bases unmatched. The CDR3 runs 14 residues. Time point: newly diagnosed GD, antithyroid drugs for less than 3 months. PBMC-derived RNA was used for the TCR library. It was by American Thyroid Association guidelines that Graves' disease was diagnosed. This clonotype was observed many times. The sample was also reused in another study, on T cells in Graves' hyperthyroidism and ophthalmopathy. That report notes: TCR CDR3 underwent first-round RT-PCR with the HTBI primer set.

Source: peripheral blood mononuclear cells (PBMCs), taken at new diagnosis, from a patient treated with antithyroid drugs. This clonotype was sampled from a man aged 40-50 years with Graves disease. The chain links TRBV18 to TRBJ2-3; 7 nucleotides line up with TRBD2. CDR3 nucleotides: TGTGCCAGCTCGATGGCGGGAGTCACAGATACGCAGTATTTT. Translation gives CASSMAGVTDTQYF.